Listed below are T cell receptor beta chains from one sample, sequenced in a study of shared clonotypes between healthy human individuals. Sequenced by immunoSEQ multiplex PCR; TCRdb stores in-frame clones only, minus some. The sample yields some 470,000 clones, 70% to 80% seen once. Sample: PBMCs. The receptors come from a middle-aged woman in good health. Some clones in this sample may be carry-over from other donors' samples. The CDR3 runs from the conserved cysteine through the conserved F or W.

>15|TRBV7-9|TRBJ1-4
CASSSTRGANEKLFF
>13|TRBV7-8|TRBJ2-7
CASSGGRSYEQYF
>9|TRBV28|TRBJ1-2
CASCCGYTF
>16|TRBV9|TRBJ1-4
CASSGKREFGNEKLFF
>13|TRBV16|TRBJ2-7
CASSQSSTYEQYF
>12|TRBV7-3|TRBJ2-2
CASSLTTGELFF
>15|TRBV27|TRBJ1-1
CASSSRLTGFTEAFF
>14|TRBV21-1|TRBJ2-7
CASSRGTRPLEQYF
>17|TRBV7-8|TRBJ1-1
CASSPLRDRLEGTEAFF
>14|TRBV7-2|TRBJ2-7
CASSLVSFTYEQYF
>14|TRBV7-9|TRBJ2-5
CASSASGRGETQYF
>16|TRBV5-8|TRBJ1-5
CASSLRGQGAGQPQHF
>15|TRBV28|TRBJ2-5
CASSRDRGPSETQYF
>14|TRBV6-4|TRBJ2-2
CASSEGQDTGELFF
>20|TRBV21-1|TRBJ1-5
CASSKRGGTEHTISNQPQHF
>14|TRBV5-6|TRBJ2-5
CASSRDTGEGTQYF
>16|TRBV6-4|TRBJ2-3
CASSDSSAASTDTQYF
>15|TRBV5-4|TRBJ2-7
CASSPSGAENYEQYF
>17|TRBV11-1|TRBJ2-7
CASSLDGLAGVSYEQYF
>17|TRBV27|.
CASSERSLSGRGYEQYF
>17|TRBV12-2|TRBJ1-2
CASRLLGSPKSYYGYTF
>16|TRBV14|TRBJ1-4
CASSQGTGGAGEKLFF
>12|TRBV6-1|TRBJ2-7
CASSVSIYEQYF
>14|TRBV11-2|TRBJ2-1
CASSLVGHKSEQFF
>13|TRBV4-2|TRBJ1-4
CASSRLFNEKLFF
>18|TRBV30|TRBJ2-3
CAWELGGSTLSSTDTQYF
>13|TRBV19|TRBJ2-3
CASSFVPPDTQYF
>16|TRBV7-6|TRBJ1-3
CASSLMAGSSGNTIYF
>14|TRBV5-5|TRBJ1-2
CASSQSTGETGYTF
>17|TRBV5-1|TRBJ2-5
CASSLGGTAVGQETQYF
>15|TRBV18|TRBJ1-3
CASSPTGEGGNTIYF
>17|TRBV27|TRBJ2-1
CASSPTSGTSGRNEQFF
>13|TRBV7-3|TRBJ2-7
CASSPGDGYEQYF
>15|TRBV2|TRBJ2-1
CASSESAGGPSEQFF
>14|TRBV5-1|TRBJ1-1
CASSLVGMNTEAFF
>15|TRBV19|TRBJ2-1
CASSMGLASYNEQFF
>18|TRBV5-1|TRBJ2-2
CASTNTPSQGAGTGELFF
>15|TRBV7-2|TRBJ1-2
CASSFGMVGDRVLTF